Listed below are T cell receptor beta chains from one sample, sequenced in a study of T cell responses to AZD1222 COVID-19 vaccine. TCRdb's table, derived via immunoSEQ multiplex PCR, lists solely in-frame clones and lacks some. The table shows 100,000 to 150,000 clones, with roughly 89% occurring only once. The source material was peripheral blood, sampled on day 0 of AZD1222 vaccination. The receptors come from an adult in good health. The CDR3 runs from the conserved cysteine through the conserved F or W. A D gene is named only where the DNA matches it firmly. Size is stated for part of the rows, as once, few or many counts, or as a class when the clone is expanded.

D gene	V gene	clone size	J gene	CDR3 protein	CDR3 DNA
NA	TRBV3-1/TRBV3-2	NA	TRBJ2-7	CASSSFWGPSYEQYF	TGTGCCAGCAGCTCCTTTTGGGGCCCCTCCTACGAGCAGTACTTC
NA	TRBV2	NA	TRBJ2-7	CASSGQAGSGEQYF	TGTGCCAGCAGTGGTCAGGCAGGGTCGGGGGAGCAGTACTTC
NA	TRBV7-9	NA	TRBJ1-3	CASSLEGISGNTIYF	TGTGCCAGCAGCTTGGAGGGGATCTCTGGAAACACCATATATTTT
TRBD1	TRBV4-2	NA	TRBJ2-7	CASSPRQGHNEQYF	TGTGCCAGCAGCCCCCGACAGGGGCACAACGAGCAGTACTTC
NA	TRBV18	NA	TRBJ2-7	CASSSGGENWSEQYF	TGTGCCAGCTCATCGGGCGGGGAAAACTGGTCCGAGCAGTACTTC
NA	TRBV6-5	once	TRBJ2-7	CASRRAGEASEQYF	TGTGCCAGCAGAAGGGCAGGGGAGGCTTCGGAGCAGTACTTC
TRBD1	TRBV7-2	NA	TRBJ1-3	CASSDSGGSGNTIYF	TGTGCCAGCAGCGATTCAGGGGGCAGTGGAAACACCATATATTTT
NA	TRBV5-1	NA	TRBJ2-3	CASSLTGLSTDTQYF	TGCGCCAGCAGCTTGACCGGCCTTAGCACAGATACGCAGTATTTT
NA	TRBV6-4	NA	TRBJ1-2	CASSDSINRGLGYGYTF	TGTGCCAGCAGTGACTCGATAAACCGGGGACTGGGCTATGGCTACACCTTC
NA	TRBV10-3	NA	TRBJ2-4	CAISGGGRGAKNIQYF	TGTGCCATCAGTGGTGGGGGGCGCGGGGCCAAAAACATTCAGTACTTC
NA	TRBV6-6	NA	TRBJ2-7	CASSYTGDTYEQYF	TGTGCCAGCAGTTATACTGGGGATACCTACGAGCAGTACTTC
TRBD1	TRBV2	NA	TRBJ1-1	CASSETGGMNTEAFF	TGTGCCAGCAGTGAAACAGGGGGGATGAACACTGAAGCTTTCTTT
NA	TRBV2	NA	TRBJ2-5	CASSRGSANPRETQYF	TGTGCCAGCTCTAGGGGTAGCGCAAACCCCCGGGAGACCCAGTACTTC
TRBD2	TRBV7-8	NA	TRBJ2-5	CASSLARLAGGNLQETQYF	TGTGCCAGCAGCTTAGCCCGCCTAGCGGGGGGCAACCTCCAAGAGACCCAGTACTTC
NA	TRBV19	few	TRBJ1-2	CASSPRPQRPNYGYTF	TGTGCCAGTAGTCCGCGCCCTCAACGACCTAACTATGGCTACACCTTC
TRBD1	TRBV4-3	NA	TRBJ1-5	CASSQNRGGQPQHF	TGCGCCAGCAGCCAAAACAGGGGTGGTCAGCCCCAGCATTTT
NA	TRBV5-6	NA	TRBJ1-4	CASSLFGAGEKLFF	TGTGCCAGCAGCTTGTTTGGGGCGGGGGAAAAACTGTTTTTT
NA	TRBV4-1	NA	TRBJ1-5	CASSQDPGGGRQPQHF	TGCGCCAGCAGCCAAGATCCCGGGGGGGGCCGTCAGCCCCAGCATTTT
NA	TRBV2	NA	TRBJ1-5	CASSEASGGGQPQHF	TGTGCCAGCAGTGAAGCGAGTGGGGGGGGACAGCCCCAGCATTTT
NA	TRBV7-2	NA	TRBJ1-4	CASSLEGQGSEKLFF	TGTGCCAGCAGCTTAGAGGGGCAGGGCAGTGAAAAACTGTTTTTT
NA	TRBV6-5	NA	TRBJ2-3	CASSYLGMDTQYF	TGTGCCAGCAGTTACCTCGGGATGGATACGCAGTATTTT
TRBD2	TRBV7-7	NA	TRBJ2-1	CASSPGLAGGPDEQFF	TGTGCCAGCAGCCCGGGACTAGCGGGGGGGCCCGATGAGCAGTTCTTC
TRBD1	TRBV11-1	few	TRBJ2-7	CASSSWDRGHEQYF	TGTGCCAGCAGCTCCTGGGACAGGGGGCACGAGCAGTACTTC
NA	TRBV5-4	NA	TRBJ1-2	CASSYEEGSDYGYTF	TGTGCCAGCAGCTACGAGGAGGGGTCGGACTATGGCTACACCTTC
TRBD2	TRBV7-9	NA	TRBJ2-1	CASSLGLAGSEQFF	TGTGCCAGCAGCTTAGGCCTAGCGGGTAGTGAGCAGTTCTTC
NA	TRBV7-3	NA	TRBJ1-3	CASSLAGDGNTIYF	TGTGCCAGCAGTTTAGCAGGCGACGGAAACACCATATATTTT
TRBD2	TRBV11-2	NA	TRBJ2-1	CASSAGGLGHEQFF	TGTGCCAGCAGCGCCGGGGGGTTGGGTCATGAGCAGTTCTTC
NA	TRBV12-3/TRBV12-4	NA	TRBJ1-1	CASTPTGETEAFF	TGTGCCAGCACCCCTACGGGGGAGACTGAAGCTTTCTTT
NA	TRBV30	once	TRBJ1-4	CAWSGGDEKLFF	TGTGCCTGGAGTGGAGGGGATGAAAAACTGTTTTTT
TRBD1	TRBV5-6	many	TRBJ1-1	CASSPGARGDTEAFF	TGTGCCAGCAGCCCGGGGGCCAGGGGGGACACTGAAGCTTTCTTT
NA	TRBV7-6	NA	TRBJ1-3	CASSMSPLGSSGNTIYF	TGTGCCAGCAGCATGTCTCCCCTGGGCAGCTCTGGAAACACCATATATTTT
TRBD1	TRBV27	NA	TRBJ2-7	CASSLGGQLYEQYF	TGTGCCAGCAGTTTAGGGGGACAGCTGTACGAGCAGTACTTC
NA	TRBV6-2/TRBV6-3	NA	TRBJ2-2	CASSAQGVRNTGELFF	TGTGCCAGCAGTGCACAGGGCGTCCGGAACACCGGGGAGCTGTTTTTT
NA	TRBV29-1	NA	TRBJ1-1	CSVAGLGTEAFF	TGCAGCGTTGCCGGGTTAGGAACTGAAGCTTTCTTT
NA	TRBV7-2	NA	TRBJ1-1	CASSLVDETEAFF	TGTGCCAGCAGCTTAGTTGACGAGACTGAAGCTTTCTTT
TRBD2	TRBV4-2	NA	TRBJ2-2	CASSNLGLAANTGELFF	TGTGCCAGCAGCAACCTGGGACTAGCGGCAAACACCGGGGAGCTGTTTTTT
NA	TRBV7-8	NA	TRBJ2-7	CASSLTGSVYEQYF	TGTGCCAGCAGCCTTACAGGGTCTGTTTACGAGCAGTACTTC
NA	TRBV3-1/TRBV3-2	NA	TRBJ1-5	CASSQLGSGQPQHF	TGTGCCAGCAGCCAGTTGGGGAGTGGTCAGCCCCAGCATTTT
TRBD2	TRBV7-3	once	TRBJ2-3	CASSLNSASGDSTDTQYF	TGTGCCAGCAGCTTAAATTCGGCTAGCGGGGACAGCACAGATACGCAGTATTTT
NA	TRBV6-1	few	TRBJ1-3	CASSELEGTSGNTIYF	TGTGCCAGCAGTGAATTGGAGGGAACCTCTGGAAACACCATATATTTT
NA	TRBV7-5	few	TRBJ1-1	CVRTPGTGNTEAFF	TGTGTCAGAACCCCCGGGACAGGGAACACTGAAGCTTTCTTT
NA	TRBV19	NA	TRBJ1-2	CASLRTGLQDGYTF	TGTGCCAGCCTTAGAACGGGACTACAGGATGGCTACACCTTC
NA	TRBV5-6	NA	TRBJ1-1	CASSLYGAPSAAFF	TGTGCCAGCAGCTTGTACGGGGCGCCCAGTGCAGCTTTCTTT
TRBD1	TRBV4-1	NA	TRBJ2-7	CASSHVPGQGSYEQYF	TGCGCCAGCAGCCACGTGCCGGGACAGGGGTCCTACGAGCAGTACTTC